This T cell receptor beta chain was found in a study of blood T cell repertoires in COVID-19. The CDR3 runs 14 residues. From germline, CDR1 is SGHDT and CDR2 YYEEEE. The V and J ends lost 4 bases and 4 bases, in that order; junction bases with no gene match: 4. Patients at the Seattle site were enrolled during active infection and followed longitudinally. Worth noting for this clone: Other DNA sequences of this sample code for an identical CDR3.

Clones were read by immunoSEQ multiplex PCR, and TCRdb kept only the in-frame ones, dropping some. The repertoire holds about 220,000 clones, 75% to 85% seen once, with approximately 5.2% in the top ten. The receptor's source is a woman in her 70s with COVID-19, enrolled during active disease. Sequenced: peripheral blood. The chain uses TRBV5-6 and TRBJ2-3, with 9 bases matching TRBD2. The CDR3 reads CASSLLAGADTQYF. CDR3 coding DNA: TGTGCCAGCAGCCTATTAGCGGGAGCAGATACGCAGTATTTT.